These T cell receptor beta chains were read from a single sample in a study of human T cells and chemical hapten exposure. TCRdb analysed the RACE reads with MiXCR anew, one entry per CDR3 protein. The data contain some 360,000 distinct CDR3 sequences, roughly 5.3% of them singletons. The input for sequencing was whole blood, taken in connection with sensitization to the hapten diphenylcyclopropenone (DPC). These receptors were collected from a woman aged 50 to 60 with alopecia areata. Some clones in this sample may be carry-over from other donors' samples. Each CDR3 is given with its conserved first and last residue. D genes are given only for firm matches. Size is omitted from some rows. Given values are once, few, many or a class for expanded clones.

cdr3_aa cdr3_nt clone_size d_call j_call v_call
CASSLVVTSTDTQYF TGTGCCAGCAGCTTAGTAGTAACTAGCACAGATACGCAGTATTTT . . TRBJ2-3 TRBV7-9
CASKTGANYGYTF TGTGCCAGCAAGACGGGGGCAAACTATGGCTACACCTTC few . TRBJ1-2 TRBV27
CASTRDRVGTEAFF TGTGCCAGCACCAGGGACAGGGTGGGGACTGAAGCTTTCTTT many TRBD1 TRBJ1-1 TRBV6-5
CASSVAGGAAKNIQYF TGCGCCAGCAGCGTAGCAGGGGGCGCAGCCAAAAACATTCAGTACTTC many TRBD1 TRBJ2-4 TRBV5-1
CASSPGTSGNTGELFF TGCGCCAGCAGCCCAGGGACTAGCGGTAACACCGGGGAGCTGTTTTTT few TRBD2 TRBJ2-2 TRBV4-1
CASSEYLAGTPYEQYF TGTGCCAGCAGTGAATACCTAGCGGGGACCCCCTACGAGCAGTACTTC many TRBD2 TRBJ2-7 TRBV2
CASSSGPDRGTYEQYF TGCGCCAGCAGCTCTGGTCCGGACAGGGGGACCTACGAGCAGTACTTC many TRBD1 TRBJ2-7 TRBV5-1
CAISDVQTNTEAFF TGTGCCATCAGTGACGTCCAGACGAACACTGAAGCTTTCTTT . . TRBJ1-1 TRBV10-3
CASSSGQGVAADTQYF TGTGCCAGCAGTTCAGGACAGGGGGTTGCTGCAGATACGCAGTATTTT . TRBD1 TRBJ2-3 TRBV27
CSVESQGSTDTQYF TGCAGCGTTGAAAGTCAGGGATCCACAGATACGCAGTATTTT many . TRBJ2-3 TRBV29-1
CASSLFNQKDEQFF TGTGCCAGCAGTTTATTTAACCAAAAGGATGAGCAGTTCTTC many . TRBJ2-1 TRBV12-3/TRBV12-4
CATRQGLTNEKLFF TGTGCCACCAGGCAGGGTCTCACTAATGAAAAACTGTTTTTT few . TRBJ1-4 TRBV15
CASRTTTYRSTDTQYF TGTGCCAGCAGAACGACCACATACAGGAGCACAGATACGCAGTATTTT many . TRBJ2-3 TRBV28
CASSLSPGGHEQYF TGTGCCAGCAGTTTATCACCAGGGGGACACGAGCAGTACTTC many TRBD1 TRBJ2-7 TRBV28
CASSPMSEGQETQYF TGTGCCAGCAGCCCCATGTCTGAGGGGCAAGAGACCCAGTACTTC many . TRBJ2-5 TRBV12-3/TRBV12-4
CASSLFPGTNFQETQYF TGTGCCAGCAGTTTATTCCCCGGGACAAACTTTCAAGAGACCCAGTACTTC few . TRBJ2-5 TRBV27
CASSYSKIQREVPYEQYF TGTGCCAGCAGTTACTCGAAGATCCAGCGGGAGGTCCCCTACGAGCAGTACTTC few TRBD2 TRBJ2-7 TRBV6-2/TRBV6-3
CSAGQGRQPQHF TGCAGTGCCGGACAGGGAAGACAGCCCCAGCATTTT many TRBD1 TRBJ1-5 TRBV20-1
CATSDPREGLWEQFF TGTGCCACCAGTGATCCGCGGGAGGGCCTCTGGGAGCAGTTCTTC . TRBD2 TRBJ2-1 TRBV24-1
CSARDLDLTDTLYF TGCAGTGCTAGAGATTTAGATCTCACAGATACGCTGTATTTT . . TRBJ2-3 TRBV20-1
CAAGKRGQPQHF TGTGCAGCGGGGAAGCGGGGACAGCCCCAGCATTTT . . TRBJ1-5 TRBV30
CSARGKDSPLHF TGCAGTGCTAGAGGCAAGGATTCACCCCTCCACTTT . . TRBJ1-6 TRBV20-1
CATSDGGGVTDTQYF TGTGCCACCAGTGATGGCGGGGGGGTAACAGATACGCAGTATTTT . TRBD2 TRBJ2-3 TRBV24-1
CASSFEGRSPLHF TGTGCCAGCAGTTTCGAGGGTCGCTCACCCCTCCACTTT . . TRBJ1-6 TRBV28
CASNRGSNTEQYF TGCGCCAGCAACAGGGGGTCCAACACCGAGCAGTACTTC many TRBD1 TRBJ2-7 TRBV5-1
CASSWGTGGNEKLFF TGTGCCAGCAGCTGGGGGACGGGAGGGAATGAAAAACTGTTTTTT . . TRBJ1-4 TRBV5-6
CASSQETTWPGDYHTQYF TGCGCCAGCAGCCAAGAAACAACTTGGCCAGGGGATTATCATACGCAGTATTTT many . TRBJ2-3 TRBV4-1
CASSLIRAHTEAFF TGTGCCAGCAGTTTAATCAGGGCCCACACTGAAGCTTTCTTT many . TRBJ1-1 TRBV27